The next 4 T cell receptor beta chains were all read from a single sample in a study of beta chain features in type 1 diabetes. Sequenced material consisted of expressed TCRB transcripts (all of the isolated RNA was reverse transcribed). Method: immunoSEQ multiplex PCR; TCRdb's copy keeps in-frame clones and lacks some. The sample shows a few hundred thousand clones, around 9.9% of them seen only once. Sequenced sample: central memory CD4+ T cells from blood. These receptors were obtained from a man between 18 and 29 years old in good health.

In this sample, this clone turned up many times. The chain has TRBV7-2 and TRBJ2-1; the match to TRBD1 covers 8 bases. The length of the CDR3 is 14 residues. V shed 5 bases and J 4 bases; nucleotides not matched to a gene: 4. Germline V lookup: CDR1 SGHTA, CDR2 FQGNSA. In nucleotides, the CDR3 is TGTGCCAGCAGCCCGGACAGGGAATACAATGAGCAGTTCTTC. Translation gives CASSPDREYNEQFF.

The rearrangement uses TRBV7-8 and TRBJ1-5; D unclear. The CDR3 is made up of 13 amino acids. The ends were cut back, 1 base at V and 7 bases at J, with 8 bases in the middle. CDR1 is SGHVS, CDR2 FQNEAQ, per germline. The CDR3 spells CASSLVGSQPQHF. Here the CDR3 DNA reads TGTGCCAGCAGCTTAGTGGGTTCCCAGCCCCAGCATTTT.

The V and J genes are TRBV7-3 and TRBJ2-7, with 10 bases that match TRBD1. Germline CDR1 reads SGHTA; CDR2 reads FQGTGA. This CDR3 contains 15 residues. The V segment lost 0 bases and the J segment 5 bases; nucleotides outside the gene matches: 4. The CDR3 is CASSLTRDRGNEQYF. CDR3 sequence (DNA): TGTGCCAGCAGCTTAACGAGGGACAGGGGCAACGAGCAGTACTTC.

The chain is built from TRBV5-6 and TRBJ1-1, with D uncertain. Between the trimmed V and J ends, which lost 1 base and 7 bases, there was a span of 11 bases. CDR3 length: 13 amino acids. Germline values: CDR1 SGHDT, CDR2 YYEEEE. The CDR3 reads CASSLWRLGEAFF. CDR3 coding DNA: TGTGCCAGCAGCTTGTGGCGCTTGGGTGAAGCTTTCTTT.